The 27 T cell receptor beta chains below were found in one sample sequenced in a study of human thymus T cells. Only in-frame clones appear in the TCRdb table, and some are missing; sequencing was by immunoSEQ multiplex PCR. Among 40,000 to 45,000 clones listed, 94% were seen once. The sequencing sample was made of blood. These receptors all come from a boy under three years old with a congenital heart defect but otherwise immunologically healthy.

This rearrangement joins TRBV2 to TRBJ2-2; maybe TRBD2 (6 bases). This CDR3 has 15 amino acids. Germline values: CDR1 SNHLY, CDR2 FYNNEI. The ends were cut back, 6 bases at V and 0 bases at J, with 11 bases in the middle. DNA of the CDR3: TGTGCCAGCAGGTTACGGACTACGAACACCGGGGAGCTGTTTTTT. Its translation is CASRLRTTNTGELFF.

This rearrangement joins TRBV15 to TRBJ2-1; D possibly uses TRBD1 or TRBD2 (5 bases each). V shed 5 bases and J shed 7 bases, with 15 bases lying between them. The CDR3 consists of 14 residues. CDR1 and CDR2 from the germline V gene are LNHNV and YYDKDF (reference sequence). CDR3 in amino acids: CATSPVRGHNEQFF. In nucleotides, the CDR3 is TGTGCCACCAGCCCAGTGAGGGGCCATAATGAGCAGTTCTTC. Full variable domain (remainder filled in from reference TRBV15 and TRBJ2-1): DAMVIQNPRYQVTQFGKPVTLSCSQTLNHNVMYWYQQKSSQAPKLLFHYYDKDFNNEADTPDNFQSRRPNTSFCFLDIRSPGLGDTAMYLCATSPVRGHNEQFFGPGTRLTVL.

The V gene is TRBV28, the J gene TRBJ1-5; D is unresolved. V was trimmed by 7 bases and J by 0 bases, leaving 16 bases between them. CDR1 and CDR2 from the germline V gene are MDHEN and SYDVKM. CDR3 length: 16 amino acids. The CDR3, as DNA: TGTGCCAGCACCCGGGTGGCACTCTATAGCAATCAGCCCCAGCATTTT. Its translation is CASTRVALYSNQPQHF.

This clone was seen only a few times. The genes are TRBV7-9 and TRBJ1-1; the D gene is possibly TRBD1 (5 bases). The CDR3 has 13 residues. V lost 2 bases and J 4 bases, leaving 8 bases between the germline ends. Germline assignment: CDR1 SEHNR and CDR2 FQNEAQ (reference sequence). The CDR3 sequence is CASSLPGPTEAFF. CDR3 coding DNA: TGTGCCAGCAGCTTACCGGGGCCCACTGAAGCTTTCTTT.

J is TRBJ1-2 and V is TRBV10-2; D gene uncertain. Trimming shortened V by 7 bases and J by 0 bases, and 15 bases separated the two germline ends. CDR3 length: 15 amino acids. Germline CDR1 and CDR2: WSHSY and SAAADI. This CDR3 reads CASTQAAGTNYGYTF. CDR3 DNA: TGCGCCAGCACCCAAGCGGCCGGAACTAACTATGGCTACACCTTC.

The chain links TRBV28 to TRBJ2-5, with 13 bases aligning to TRBD2. J was trimmed by 5 bases and V by 4 bases; bases with no gene match: 4. The CDR3 consists of 15 residues. Germline V gives CDR1 MDHEN, CDR2 SYDVKM. CDR3 in amino acids: CASSSLAGGRETQYF. The CDR3 DNA reads as TGTGCCAGCAGTTCACTAGCGGGGGGGCGGGAGACCCAGTACTTC.

The chain uses TRBV5-4 and TRBJ2-2; 8 positions agree with TRBD1. This CDR3 is 18 amino acids long. Unmatched junction bases numbered 9, after V lost 0 bases and J lost 2 bases. The germline V gene has CDR1 SGHNT and CDR2 YYREEE (reference sequence). The CDR3 region has the DNA TGTGCCAGCAGCTTGGCGGGGAGACAGGGGCCTAACACCGGGGAGCTGTTTTTT. It codes for CASSLAGRQGPNTGELFF.

This clone was found once. The chain carries TRBV5-1 and TRBJ1-5; unclear D gene. Germline V gives CDR1 SGHRS, CDR2 YFSETQ. This CDR3 is built from 13 residues. V lost 2 bases and J 2 bases, leaving 5 bases between the germline ends. The CDR3 is CASSLRGNQPQHF. CDR3 sequence (DNA): TGCGCCAGCAGCTTAAGGGGCAATCAGCCCCAGCATTTT.

This sequence joins TRBV12-5 and TRBJ1-1; 8 bases are a match to TRBD1. The CDR3 is 17 amino acids. J gave up 1 base and V 0 bases, and 7 bases lay outside the gene matches. Germline V gene data show CDR1 as LGHNT and CDR2 as FRNRAP. The CDR3 nucleotides read TGTGCTAGTGGTTTGGTACTGGGGCAGGGGGCGAACACTGAAGCTTTCTTT. It codes for CASGLVLGQGANTEAFF.

The chain combines TRBV15 with TRBJ2-7; D possibly corresponds to TRBD1 (6 bases). Trimming cost V 0 bases and J 1 base, with 10 bases left between them. The CDR3 is made up of 15 amino acids. CDR1 and CDR2 from the germline V gene are LNHNV and YYDKDF (reference sequence). The CDR3 region has the DNA TGTGCCACCAGCAGAGATCCGGGACAATCCTACGAGCAGTACTTC. Translated, it gives CATSRDPGQSYEQYF.

The chain uses TRBV18 and TRBJ1-3; D gene uncertain. V shed 2 bases and J shed 0 bases, with 11 bases lying between them. The CDR3 length is 16 residues. Germline loops: CDR1 KGHSH, CDR2 LQKENI. The CDR3 loop reads CASSPWSGSSGNTIYF. In DNA, the CDR3 is TGTGCCAGCTCACCATGGTCGGGCAGCTCTGGAAACACCATATATTTT.

The chain has TRBV9 and TRBJ2-7, with TRBD2 matching over 8 bases. The V and J ends lost 1 base and 0 bases, in that order; junction bases with no gene match: 0. There are 14 residues in the CDR3. The germline V gene has CDR1 SGDLS and CDR2 YYNGEE. CDR3 in DNA: TGTGCCAGCAGCGTAACTAGCGGCTCCTACGAGCAGTACTTC. Encoded protein: CASSVTSGSYEQYF.

The V gene is TRBV4-1, the J gene TRBJ2-7; D may correspond to TRBD1 or TRBD2 (5 bases each). Looked up from germline, CDR1 is MGHRA and CDR2 is YSYEKL. The CDR3 loop spans 16 amino acids. V was clipped by 3 bases and J by 7 bases, with 22 bases between them. As DNA, the CDR3 is TGCGCCAGCAGCCATGACCGGGGCAGGTTCTTGAGGGAGCAGTACTTC. It codes for CASSHDRGRFLREQYF.

The J gene is TRBJ1-2, the V gene TRBV11-3; perhaps TRBD1 as D (6 bases). From germline, CDR1 is SGHNT and CDR2 YENEEA. The CDR3 loop spans 14 amino acids. With 0 bases removed from V and 8 bases from J, the gap between germline ends came to 13 bases. The DNA of the CDR3 is TGTGCCAGCAGCTTAGATCCAACAGGGCGCGGCTACACCTTC. This codes for CASSLDPTGRGYTF.

This chain joins TRBV10-3 and TRBJ1-6; 11 nucleotides line up with TRBD1. The CDR3 covers 14 residues. V was clipped by 4 bases and J by 9 bases; unmatched bases: 2. From germline, CDR1 is ENHRY and CDR2 SYGVKD. The CDR3 region is CAISGTGGGSPLHF. Here the CDR3 DNA reads TGTGCCATCAGTGGGACAGGGGGCGGTTCACCCCTCCACTTT.

The gene calls are TRBV6-5 and TRBJ2-3; D not certain. Trimming stripped 5 bases from V and 3 bases from J, with 9 bases between. Germline V gene sequence: CDR1 MNHEY, CDR2 SVGAGI. The CDR3 has 13 amino acids. DNA of the CDR3: TGTGCCAGCAGTACACCGCTGACAGATACGCAGTATTTT. Amino acid sequence: CASSTPLTDTQYF.

The rearrangement joins TRBV5-5 to TRBJ2-1; 8 nucleotides agree with TRBD2. There are 14 residues in the CDR3. J lost 7 bases, V lost 0 bases, and 3 bases had no gene match. Looked up from germline, CDR1 is SGHKS and CDR2 is YYEKEE (reference sequence). The CDR3 region has the DNA TGTGCCAGCAGCTTGGCGGGGGGGCGGAATGAGCAGTTCTTC. It is translated as CASSLAGGRNEQFF.

The chain is built from TRBV13 and TRBJ2-3; D might be TRBD2 (6 bases). CDR1 is PRHDT and CDR2 is FYEKMQ in the germline V gene (reference sequence). V lost 5 bases and J lost 6, with 15 bases in between. This CDR3 region has 14 residues. DNA for the CDR3: TGTGCCAGCAGCCCCGGGACTCCAAGTGATACGCAGTATTTT. As protein: CASSPGTPSDTQYF.

V and J are TRBV19 and TRBJ2-7; D is possibly TRBD1 or TRBD2 (6 bases each). This CDR3 contains 12 residues. Trimming left V 7 bases short and J 2 bases short, with 9 bases between. CDR1 is LNHDA, CDR2 SQIVND, per germline (reference sequence). CDR3 amino acids: CASNRGPYEQYF. In DNA form, the CDR3 reads TGTGCCAGTAATCGGGGGCCCTACGAGCAGTACTTC.

The chain couples TRBV12-2 to TRBJ2-3. TRBV12-2 is noted as a pseudogene. CDR3 length: 16 residues. In DNA form, the CDR3 reads TGTGCAAGTCGCCCCCCTCATGGGGGAAAAGGAGATACGCAGTATTTT. Protein: CASRPPHGGKGDTQYF.

This chain joins TRBV4-1 and TRBJ2-5; TRBD2 agrees at 9 bases. The V gene end was trimmed by 3 bases and the J gene end by 1 base; junction bases not matched to a gene: 3. Germline CDR1 and CDR2: MGHRA and YSYEKL. This CDR3 is built from 15 residues. CDR3 residues: CASSHLLAGQETQYF. The CDR3 DNA is TGCGCCAGCAGCCACCTACTAGCGGGCCAAGAGACCCAGTACTTC.

The chain carries TRBV4-3 and TRBJ2-6; D may be TRBD2 (6 bases). The V gene's germline CDR1 is LGHNA and CDR2 YSLEER. With 0 bases removed from V and 4 bases from J, the gap between germline ends came to 16 bases. The CDR3 sequence is 18 residues long. The CDR3 sequence: CASSQDWRASWGANVLTF. CDR3 in DNA: TGCGCCAGCAGCCAAGATTGGAGGGCCTCTTGGGGGGCCAACGTCCTGACTTTC.

This clone was counted only a few times. The chain uses TRBV28 and TRBJ1-5; D not resolved. This CDR3 spans 12 amino acids. Trimming removed 6 bases at V and 6 bases at J, with 9 bases between. Germline loops: CDR1 MDHEN, CDR2 SYDVKM. CDR3 DNA: TGTGCCAGCAGGCTTCCTGGTCAGCCCCAGCATTTT. Encoded protein: CASRLPGQPQHF.

The chain joins TRBV2 to TRBJ1-2, with D perhaps matching TRBD1 (5 bases). This CDR3 spans 15 amino acids. CDR1 and CDR2 (germline): SNHLY, FYNNEI. Trimming left V 6 bases short and J 8 bases short, with 22 bases between. The CDR3 is CASRAAGTGSWGYTF. DNA for the CDR3: TGTGCCAGCAGGGCGGCCGGAACAGGCTCATGGGGCTACACCTTC.

The chain couples TRBV28 to TRBJ1-2, with a possible D match to TRBD1 (6 bases). This CDR3 comprises 13 residues. V shed 5 bases and J shed 8 bases, with 15 bases lying between them. CDR1 MDHEN and CDR2 SYDVKM come from the germline V gene. Written as DNA, the CDR3 is TGTGCCAGCAGTCAGGGGACCGCCGAAGGCTACACCTTC. Its translation is CASSQGTAEGYTF.

CDR3 bases: TGTGCCAGCAGCTTCTCTGACAGGAGGCGGCAGCCCCAGCATTTT. Its translation: CASSFSDRRRQPQHF. The chain recombines TRBV5-5 with TRBJ1-5; weak D call: TRBD1 (6 bases). The V and J ends lost 2 bases and 7 bases respectively, with 16 bases between them. The CDR3 is 15 amino acids. Germline V gene data show CDR1 as SGHKS and CDR2 as YYEKEE (reference sequence).

This clone has just one count. The J gene is TRBJ2-7, the V gene TRBV29-1; 9 positions agree with TRBD1. This CDR3 has 12 amino acids. J lost 4 bases, V lost 5 bases, and 3 bases had no gene match. CDR1 and CDR2 from the germline V gene are SQVTM and ANQGSEA. The CDR3 DNA reads TGCAGCGTTTTGACAGGGGGGTACGAGCAGTACTTC. Its protein is CSVLTGGYEQYF.